Shown below are 5 T cell receptor beta chains from a single sample sequenced in a study of T-cell memory formation after mild COVID-19. TCRdb reprocessed the 5' RACE reads with MiXCR, giving one entry per CDR3 protein. The sample lists some 150,000 distinct CDR3 sequences, roughly 6.3% occurring once. Sequencing input: PBMCs or a T cell subset sorted from them (not recorded which). The origin of the receptors is an adult woman who had mild COVID-19 (a few samples of this study predate the infection). Cell type and time point are not known.

This clonotype has a count of ten or more. The rearrangement uses TRBV15 and TRBJ1-3, with a tentative D call TRBD1 (5 bases). CDR1 and CDR2 from the germline V gene are LNHNV and YYDKDF (reference sequence). V lost 3 bases, J lost 0 bases, and 9 bases lay in between. The CDR3 spans 15 residues. CDR3 coding DNA: TGTGCCACCAGCAGCCTGACAGACTCTGGAAACACCATATATTTT. This codes for CATSSLTDSGNTIYF.

The sample holds a few counts of this clonotype. Here the CDR3 reads CASSLSGSGDTQYF. For the CDR3, the DNA is TGTGCCAGCAGTTTGAGCGGTTCCGGAGATACGCAGTATTTT. V gene TRBV12-3 or TRBV12-4 combines with J gene TRBJ2-3; the D gene is possibly TRBD2 (5 bases). The CDR3 is 14 residues long. The V gene lost 3 bases and the J gene lost 5 bases, with 12 bases spanning the gap.

This clonotype was seen a handful of times. The genes are TRBV12-3 or TRBV12-4 and TRBJ2-7; 7 bases align to TRBD1. CDR3 length: 17 residues. V lost 7 bases and J lost 4; bases outside the gene matches: 19. DNA of the CDR3: TGTGCCAGCACCCAGGCTAGGGGGCGAATGGGTGGGTACGAGCAGTACTTC. Protein sequence: CASTQARGRMGGYEQYF.

This clonotype was observed a few times. V usage is TRBV11-3 and J usage is TRBJ2-7; 7 positions match TRBD1. CDR3 length equals 18 residues. J was trimmed by 2 bases and V by 0 bases; bases with no gene match: 13. Germline-derived CDR1 and CDR2 are SGHNT and YENEEA. The CDR3 bases are TGTGCCAGCAGCTTAGATATAAGACCGGGACAGTTCGCCTACGAGCAGTACTTC. It translates to CASSLDIRPGQFAYEQYF.

This clonotype was observed at least ten times. The gene calls are TRBV7-2 and TRBJ2-7; 8 bases are shared with TRBD2. V was pared by 6 bases and J by 6 bases, with 10 bases of the junction left unmatched. The CDR3 runs to 14 residues. Germline V CDR1 and CDR2: SGHTA, FQGNSA. The CDR3 DNA is TGTGCCAGCAGTCCGTCGGAGCTAGCGGGCGAGCAGTACTTC. It codes for CASSPSELAGEQYF.